This TCR beta chain was retrieved from a study of molecular identifiers for immune sequencing clone quantification. Study-level background: Five aliquots were made in replicates from the RNA of roughly 21,000 or 96,000 naive CD8 cells, and four were sequenced. Notes on the study in general: In a background of roughly 970,000 naive cells, spiked Jurkat TCR RNA from one cell was reportedly detectable.

Naive CD8 libraries came from about 19,000 to 1,100,000 sorted cells with 10%, 30% or 50% RNA. Sorting isolated naive CD8 T cells as CD8+CD4-CCR7+CD45RA+ events. As regards this clonotype: Its target is not known. Likely a read error: the CDR3 ends without its conserved phenylalanine or tryptophan.

TCRdb independently ran MiXCR on the PCR reads; one entry per CDR3 protein. The profile shows about 640,000 distinct CDR3 sequences, just under 20% of them singletons. The germline CDR1 and CDR2 sequences are SGHTA and FQGNSA. V was clipped by 8 bases and J by 7 bases; unmatched bases: 11. The CDR3 runs 16 residues. Material for sequencing was naive CD8+ T cells from blood, with Jurkat cell RNA spiked in. Subset of the sample: FACS-sorted CD8+CD4-CCR7+CD45RA+ naive T cells. The rearrangement uses TRBV7-2 and TRBJ2-1; 13 bases agree with TRBD2. The sequence came from a human donor in good health. Some libraries in this study had Jurkat cell RNA spiked in. The CDR3 reads CASGSEGLAGFNEQFL. CDR3 sequence (DNA): TGTGCCAGCGGCTCGGAGGGACTAGCGGGATTTAATGAGCAGTTCCTC.